This is a list of T cell receptor beta chains from one sample in a study of blood T cells in healthy people across ages. TCRdb redid the calling of the 5' RACE reads with MiXCR, one entry per CDR3 protein. The sample lists 600,000 to 650,000 distinct CDR3 sequences, roughly 53% occurring once. Sequenced input: blood. The receptors originated from a man in his fifties or sixties in good health. Each CDR3 is given with its conserved first and last residue. D genes are given only for firm matches. Some rows mark clone size as missing; the rest say once, few, many or name a class of expanded clone.

abundance,j_gene,v_gene,d_gene,len,CDR3aa,CDR3nt
NA,TRBJ2-5,TRBV29-1,TRBD2,15,CSVEGVAGGEETQYF,TGCAGCGTTGAAGGGGTAGCGGGGGGAGAAGAGACCCAGTACTTC
NA,TRBJ2-3,TRBV4-3,NA,14,CASSQFLGSDTQYF,TGCGCCAGCAGCCAATTTCTGGGGTCAGATACGCAGTATTTT
few,TRBJ2-1,TRBV9,TRBD2,14,CASSVDVMGRGQFF,TGTGCCAGCAGCGTAGACGTGATGGGGAGGGGTCAGTTCTTC
NA,TRBJ1-6,TRBV5-1,NA,17,CASSLRPPSNYNSPLHF,TGCGCCAGCAGCTTGAGGCCACCTTCGAACTATAATTCACCCCTCCACTTT
NA,TRBJ2-5,TRBV2,NA,13,CASSSVTTETQYF,TGTGCCAGCAGTTCAGTAACCACAGAGACCCAGTACTTC
NA,TRBJ2-5,TRBV20-1,TRBD2,13,CSARTSGVETQYF,TGCAGTGCGCGGACTAGCGGGGTCGAGACCCAGTACTTC
NA,TRBJ1-1,TRBV6-6,TRBD1,11,CASRNRGEAFF,TGTGCCAGCAGAAACAGGGGAGAAGCTTTCTTT
NA,TRBJ1-1,TRBV3-1,NA,14,CASSQDSRNTEAFF,TGTGCCAGCAGCCAAGACTCGAGGAACACTGAAGCTTTCTTT
NA,TRBJ2-4,TRBV15,NA,14,CATSETRGGNIQYF,TGTGCCACCAGCGAAACTCGCGGAGGAAACATTCAGTACTTC
NA,TRBJ1-6,TRBV9,NA,17,CASSVGGAWSYNSPLHF,TGTGCCAGCAGCGTAGGGGGCGCTTGGTCCTATAATTCACCCCTCCACTTT
NA,TRBJ2-1,TRBV13,TRBD1,16,CASSPRGTEVYNEQFF,TGTGCCAGCAGCCCCAGAGGGACAGAGGTCTACAATGAGCAGTTCTTC
NA,TRBJ2-3,TRBV29-1,TRBD1,14,CSVSGQGGTDTQYF,TGCAGCGTTTCCGGACAGGGTGGCACAGATACGCAGTATTTT
few,TRBJ2-3,TRBV7-9,NA,13,CASTDRGPDTQYF,TGTGCCAGCACCGATCGGGGTCCAGATACGCAGTATTTT
NA,TRBJ2-5,TRBV6-1,NA,15,CASSEGGAIGETQYF,TGTGCCAGCAGTGAAGGGGGGGCCATCGGTGAGACCCAGTACTTC
NA,TRBJ2-1,TRBV20-1,NA,11,CSATPMNEQFF,TGCAGTGCTACACCGATGAATGAGCAGTTCTTC
NA,TRBJ1-1,TRBV5-1,TRBD1,15,CASARTGTINTEAFF,TGCGCCAGTGCTAGGACAGGAACCATAAACACTGAAGCTTTCTTT
few,TRBJ2-3,TRBV7-2,NA,16,CASSQRPVGAADTQYF,TGTGCCAGCAGCCAACGCCCGGTGGGGGCCGCAGATACGCAGTATTTT
NA,TRBJ2-6,TRBV21-1,NA,18,CASSPSGGLSSGANVLTF,TGTGCCAGCAGCCCGTCAGGGGGACTGTCCTCTGGGGCCAACGTCCTGACTTTC
few,TRBJ2-1,TRBV5-1,TRBD1,15,CASSLQGQSYNEQFF,TGCGCCAGCAGCTTACAGGGACAGTCCTACAATGAGCAGTTCTTC
NA,TRBJ2-7,TRBV27,NA,16,CASAAPGGSSYNEQYF,TGTGCCAGCGCGGCCCCCGGAGGTAGCTCCTACAATGAGCAGTACTTC
few,TRBJ2-3,TRBV7-2,NA,14,CASSLQGGTDTQYF,TGTGCCAGCAGCCTGCAGGGAGGTACAGATACGCAGTATTTT
NA,TRBJ1-2,TRBV20-1,TRBD1,14,CSAGGTAHNYGYTF,TGCAGTGCCGGGGGGACAGCCCATAACTATGGCTACACCTTC
few,TRBJ2-1,TRBV28,NA,13,CASSSAQGSEQFF,TGTGCCAGCAGTTCAGCGCAGGGTAGTGAGCAGTTCTTC
NA,TRBJ1-4,TRBV7-9,TRBD1,16,CASSLALQGESEKLFF,TGTGCCAGCAGCTTAGCCCTACAGGGGGAGAGTGAAAAACTGTTTTTT
NA,TRBJ2-7,TRBV27,NA,14,CASSFAHTSYEQYF,TGTGCCAGCAGTTTCGCTCACACTAGCTACGAGCAGTACTTC
NA,TRBJ2-3,TRBV29-1,NA,14,CSAPPQENTDTQYF,TGCAGCGCCCCACCCCAGGAAAACACAGATACGCAGTATTTT
NA,TRBJ2-5,TRBV3-1,TRBD2,15,CASSPFGGYQETQYF,TGTGCCAGCAGCCCGTTCGGGGGGTACCAAGAGACCCAGTACTTC